This entry is about one TCR beta chain. The antigen it recognizes is unknown. Base qualities are missing; no much larger clone stands one base away. This entry is derived from a study of post-analysis software for immune sequencing data (dated by TCRdb to 2013 to 2016). Describing the broader study: Disease courses on record covered relapsing-remitting, secondary progressive and progressive-relapsing multiple sclerosis, though some patients had no subtype annotation. A subset of samples was prepared in parallel using single-end sample barcoding, then pooled and co-amplified after Illumina adapter ligation. The multiple sclerosis patient repertoires were compared with about a dozen previously published healthy control repertoires from donors aged about 6 to 26 years. Study-wide conclusions, independent of this receptor: Four or five TRBV segments, including TRBV5-6, TRBV5-1 and TRBV20-1, were significantly more frequent in patients than controls. The control group was slightly older than the multiple sclerosis patient group. Compared with controls, multiple sclerosis patients had significantly lower normalized Chao1 diversity, a finding suggesting substantial peripheral T-cell clonal expansion. Direct clustering with F measure showed strong co-clustering of samples prepared in the same batch, prompting a batch-effect correction.

The protocol used for the library was PCR. For sequencing, an Illumina HiSeq 2500 was employed. To reduce PCR and sequencing biases, unique molecular identifiers were built into the TCR beta cDNA libraries. Every 1 to 10 million input T cells yielded 500,000 or so cDNA molecules, meaning each molecule approximated one T cell. Patient libraries were prepared and sequenced with the same protocol used for the earlier healthy control dataset. Within a given batch, samples were prepared together, multiplexed and sequenced on the same HiSeq lane. The authors' pipeline ran thus. Raw barcoded reads were processed with MIGEC, and single-read molecular identifier groups were discarded before consensus assembly and CDR3 extraction. Clonotype tables were post-analysed with VDJtools, and diversity was normalized by down-sampling all datasets to the smallest sample size. Repertoire overlap clustering matched CDR3 amino acid but not nucleotide sequences to correct batch-related cross-sample contamination. The public reads were reprocessed in TCRdb via fastp at Q25 and MiXCR, keeping in-frame beta chains. Each entry merges the rows of one CDR3 protein and shows their most common DNA and genes. In this record, the V and J calls reflect TCRdb's handling and not the investigators' own analysis. The sample table holds roughly 410,000 distinct CDR3 sequences, of which around 37% were seen once. The ten largest clonotypes hold 13% of the sample.

TCR beta repertoires were profiled from peripheral blood of more than ten young patients with multiple sclerosis to demonstrate the VDJtools post-analysis software. The multiple sclerosis patients were children and adolescents between about 6 and 16 years of age. Taken from cysteine to phenylalanine, the CDR3 has 14 residues. Left in the record is the CDR3 DNA by itself, 42 bases read in frame from the first base. CDR1 and CDR2, looked up from the germline V gene, are SNHLY and FYNNEI. The junction carries 13 bases between V and J, which are trimmed by 1 base and 7 bases respectively. Sequencing input: blood. The rearrangement joined TRBV2 to TRBJ1-2; D gene: possibly TRBD1, on 6 matching bases. This receptor was identified in a girl aged 10 to 17 with multiple sclerosis. The DNA sequence is TGTGCCAGCAGTGAAGGGCCGGACAGCAGTGGCTACACCTTC. This encodes CASSEGPDSSGYTF.